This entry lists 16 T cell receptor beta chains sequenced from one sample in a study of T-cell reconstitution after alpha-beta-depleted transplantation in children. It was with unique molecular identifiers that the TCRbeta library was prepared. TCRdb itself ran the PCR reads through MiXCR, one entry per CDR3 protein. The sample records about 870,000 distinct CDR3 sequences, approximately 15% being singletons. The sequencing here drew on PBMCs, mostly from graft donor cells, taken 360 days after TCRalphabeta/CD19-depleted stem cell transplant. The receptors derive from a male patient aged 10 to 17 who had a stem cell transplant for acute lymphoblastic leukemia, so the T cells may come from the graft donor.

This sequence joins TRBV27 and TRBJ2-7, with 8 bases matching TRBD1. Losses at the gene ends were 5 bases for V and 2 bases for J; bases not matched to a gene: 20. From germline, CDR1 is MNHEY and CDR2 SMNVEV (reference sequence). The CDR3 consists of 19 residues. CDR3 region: CASSARSQGVYLRAYEQYF. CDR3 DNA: TGTGCCAGCAGTGCCCGCTCACAGGGGGTCTACCTTCGGGCCTACGAGCAGTACTTC.

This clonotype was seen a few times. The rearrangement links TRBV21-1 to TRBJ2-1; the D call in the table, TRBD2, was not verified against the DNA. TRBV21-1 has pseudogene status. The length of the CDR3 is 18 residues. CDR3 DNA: TGTGCCAGCAGCAAGATTAGCGGGTTCCCTCGCTCCTACAATGAGCAGTTCTTC. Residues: CASSKISGFPRSYNEQFF.

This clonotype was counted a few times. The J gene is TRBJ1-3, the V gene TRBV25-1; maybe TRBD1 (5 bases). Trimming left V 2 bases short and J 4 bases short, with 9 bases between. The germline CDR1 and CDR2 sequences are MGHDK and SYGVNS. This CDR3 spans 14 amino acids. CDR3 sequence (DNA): TGTGCCAGCAGTGAAGCGGGGCCAGGAAACACCATATATTTT. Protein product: CASSEAGPGNTIYF.

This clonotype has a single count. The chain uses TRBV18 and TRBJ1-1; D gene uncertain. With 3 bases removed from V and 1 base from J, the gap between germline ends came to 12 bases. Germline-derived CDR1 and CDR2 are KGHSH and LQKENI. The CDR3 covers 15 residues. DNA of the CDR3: TGTGCCAGCTCACCCCGGGAAAGAGCGAACACTGAAGCTTTCTTT. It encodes CASSPRERANTEAFF.

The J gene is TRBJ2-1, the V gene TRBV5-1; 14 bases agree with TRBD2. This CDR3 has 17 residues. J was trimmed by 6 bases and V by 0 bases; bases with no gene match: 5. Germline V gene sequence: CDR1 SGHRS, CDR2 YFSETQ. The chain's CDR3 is CASSLAGTSGSINEQFF. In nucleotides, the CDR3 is TGCGCCAGCAGCTTGGCCGGGACTAGCGGGAGTATCAATGAGCAGTTCTTC.

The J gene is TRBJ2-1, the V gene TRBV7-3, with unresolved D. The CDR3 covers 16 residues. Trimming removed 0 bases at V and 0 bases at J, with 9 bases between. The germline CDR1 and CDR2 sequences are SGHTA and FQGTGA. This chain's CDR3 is CASSLTFKSSYNEQFF. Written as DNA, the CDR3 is TGTGCCAGCAGCTTAACGTTCAAATCCTCCTACAATGAGCAGTTCTTC. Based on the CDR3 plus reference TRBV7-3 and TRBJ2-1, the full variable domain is GAGVSQTPSNKVTEKGKYVELRCDPISGHTALYWYRQSLGQGPEFLIYFQGTGAADDSGLPNDRFFAVRPEGSVSTLKIQRTERGDSAVYLCASSLTFKSSYNEQFFGPGTRLTVL.

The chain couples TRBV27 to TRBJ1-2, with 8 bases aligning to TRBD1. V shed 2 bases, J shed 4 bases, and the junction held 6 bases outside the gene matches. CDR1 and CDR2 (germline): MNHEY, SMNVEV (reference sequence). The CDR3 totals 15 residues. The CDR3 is CASSLGGQDGYGYTF. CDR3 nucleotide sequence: TGTGCCAGCAGTTTAGGGGGACAGGACGGCTATGGCTACACCTTC.

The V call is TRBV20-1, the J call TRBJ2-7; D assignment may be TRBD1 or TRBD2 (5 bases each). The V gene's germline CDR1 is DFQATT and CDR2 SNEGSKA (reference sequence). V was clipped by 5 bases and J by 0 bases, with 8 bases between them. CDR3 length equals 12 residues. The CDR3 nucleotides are TGCAGTGCTCTAGGGACCTCCTACGAGCAGTACTTC. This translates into CSALGTSYEQYF.

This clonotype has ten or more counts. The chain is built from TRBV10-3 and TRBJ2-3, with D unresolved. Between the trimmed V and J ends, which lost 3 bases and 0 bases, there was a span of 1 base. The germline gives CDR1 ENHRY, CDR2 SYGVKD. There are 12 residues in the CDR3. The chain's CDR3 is CAISDSTDTQYF. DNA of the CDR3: TGTGCCATCAGTGATAGCACAGATACGCAGTATTTT.

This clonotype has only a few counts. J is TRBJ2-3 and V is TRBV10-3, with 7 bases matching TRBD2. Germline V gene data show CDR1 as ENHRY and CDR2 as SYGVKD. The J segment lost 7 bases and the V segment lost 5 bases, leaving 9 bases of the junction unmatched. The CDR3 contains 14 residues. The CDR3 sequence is CAISSGTLGYTQYF. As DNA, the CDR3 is TGTGCCATCAGTAGCGGGACTCTCGGGTATACGCAGTATTTT.

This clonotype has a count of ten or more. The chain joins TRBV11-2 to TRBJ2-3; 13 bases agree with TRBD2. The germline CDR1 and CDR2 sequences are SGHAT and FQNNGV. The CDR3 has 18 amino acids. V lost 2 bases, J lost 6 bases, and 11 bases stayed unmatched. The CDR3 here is CASSLNGRLAGGGDTQYF. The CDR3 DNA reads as TGTGCCAGCAGCTTAAACGGGCGACTAGCGGGAGGCGGGGATACGCAGTATTTT.

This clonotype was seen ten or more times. CDR3 bases: TGCGCCAGCAGCTTGGATCCCCACACAGATACGCAGTATTTT. Protein product: CASSLDPHTDTQYF. This chain links TRBV5-1 with TRBJ2-3; D is unclear. Germline V CDR1 and CDR2: SGHRS, YFSETQ. Trimming took off 0 bases at V and 2 bases at J, with 7 bases between the two ends. There are 14 residues in the CDR3. The variable domain in full, completed from reference TRBV5-1 and TRBJ2-3, reads KAGVTQTPRYLIKTRGQQVTLSCSPISGHRSVSWYQQTPGQGLQFLFEYFSETQRNKGNFPGRFSGRQFSNSRSEMNVSTLELGDSALYLCASSLDPHTDTQYFGPGTRLTVL.

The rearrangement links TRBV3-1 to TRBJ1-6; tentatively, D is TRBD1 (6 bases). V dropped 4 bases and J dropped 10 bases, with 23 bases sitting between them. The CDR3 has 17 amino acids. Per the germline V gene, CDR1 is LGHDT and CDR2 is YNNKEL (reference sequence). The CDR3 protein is CASSPGLRRLGGSPLHF. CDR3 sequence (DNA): TGTGCCAGCAGCCCGGGACTCAGGAGATTGGGGGGCTCACCCCTCCACTTT.

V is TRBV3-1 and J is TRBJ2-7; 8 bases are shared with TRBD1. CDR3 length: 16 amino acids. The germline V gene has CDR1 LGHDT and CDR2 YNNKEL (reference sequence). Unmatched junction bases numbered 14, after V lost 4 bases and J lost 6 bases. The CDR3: CASSPFVPGQVGEQYF. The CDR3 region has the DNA TGTGCCAGCAGCCCGTTTGTCCCGGGACAGGTAGGCGAGCAGTACTTC.

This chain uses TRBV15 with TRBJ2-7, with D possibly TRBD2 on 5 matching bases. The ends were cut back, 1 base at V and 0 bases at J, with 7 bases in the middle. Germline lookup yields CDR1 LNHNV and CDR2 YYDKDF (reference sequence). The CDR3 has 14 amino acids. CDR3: CATSRGGSSYEQYF. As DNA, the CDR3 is TGTGCCACCAGCAGAGGAGGGAGCTCCTACGAGCAGTACTTC.

The CDR3 loop reads CASSLGRSGQRSYEQYF. CDR3 coding DNA: TGTGCCAGCAGCTTAGGGAGGTCGGGACAGCGCTCCTACGAGCAGTACTTC. The J gene is TRBJ2-7, the V gene TRBV7-9; 7 nucleotides line up with TRBD1. V lost 1 base and J lost 0; bases outside the gene matches: 9. The V gene's germline CDR1 is SEHNR and CDR2 FQNEAQ (reference sequence). The CDR3 loop spans 17 amino acids.